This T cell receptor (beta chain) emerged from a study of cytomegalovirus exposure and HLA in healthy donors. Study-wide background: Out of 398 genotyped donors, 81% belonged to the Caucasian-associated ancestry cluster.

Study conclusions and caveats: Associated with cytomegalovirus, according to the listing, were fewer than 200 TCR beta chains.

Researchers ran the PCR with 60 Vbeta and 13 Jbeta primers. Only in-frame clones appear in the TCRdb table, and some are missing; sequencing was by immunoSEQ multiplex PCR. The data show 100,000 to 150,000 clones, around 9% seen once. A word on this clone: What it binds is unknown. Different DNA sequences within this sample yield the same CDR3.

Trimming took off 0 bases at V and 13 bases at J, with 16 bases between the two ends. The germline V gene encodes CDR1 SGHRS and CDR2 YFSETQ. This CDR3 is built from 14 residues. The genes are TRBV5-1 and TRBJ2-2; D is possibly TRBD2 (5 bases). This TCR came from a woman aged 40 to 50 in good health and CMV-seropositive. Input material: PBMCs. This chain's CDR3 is CASSLEIEGGGLFF. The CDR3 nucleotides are TGCGCCAGCAGCTTGGAAATCGAAGGAGGTGGGCTGTTTTTT.